A selection of T cell receptor beta chains follows, all from one sample in a study of blood T cell repertoires in COVID-19. Clones were sequenced by immunoSEQ multiplex PCR, and TCRdb holds only the in-frame ones, with some missing. The sample records approximately 210,000 clones, approximately 78% being singletons. Sequenced input: peripheral blood. The receptors stem from a woman aged 40 to 55 with acute or convalescent COVID-19. CDR3s leave out the opening cysteine and the closing phenylalanine or tryptophan.

V: TRBV13
J: TRBJ2-7
CDR3: ASSPPDRGRLDSYEQY

V: TRBV5-5
J: TRBJ1-3
CDR3: ASGHRGLSGNTIY

V: TRBV19
J: TRBJ1-1
CDR3: ASSMFGQGEAF

V: TRBV3-1/TRBV3-2
J: TRBJ2-4
CDR3: ASSQDRRGGPLLAKNIQY

V: TRBV14
J: TRBJ1-1
CDR3: ASSQSGRKNTEAF

V: TRBV6-2/TRBV6-3
J: TRBJ1-1
CDR3: ASSHPKLDSLNTEAF

V: TRBV4-3
J: TRBJ2-3
CDR3: ASSPSAGSTDTQY

V: TRBV19
J: TRBJ2-1
CDR3: ATQYSGHNEQF

V: TRBV18
J: TRBJ1-5
CDR3: ASSPVREVGPQH

V: TRBV15
J: TRBJ1-2
CDR3: ATSSDREWVYGYT

V: TRBV2
J: TRBJ1-1
CDR3: ASKEQNTEAF

V: TRBV27
J: TRBJ2-2
CDR3: ASSLLASGRDGELF

V: TRBV5-6
J: TRBJ2-1
CDR3: ASSLRGGRYNEQF

V: TRBV10-1
J: TRBJ1-2
CDR3: ASSETDRDGYT

V: TRBV29-1
J: TRBJ2-7
CDR3: SVISFFGSETYEQY

V: TRBV29-1
J: TRBJ1-1
CDR3: STQTGVGTEAF

V: TRBV19
J: TRBJ2-5
CDR3: ASSRETSAGVLRETQY

V: TRBV7-9
J: TRBJ1-2
CDR3: ASSKGQRGGYT

V: TRBV5-4
J: TRBJ2-1
CDR3: ASSLLGGAYNEQF

V: TRBV29-1
J: TRBJ1-2
CDR3: SVEPGDYGYT

V: TRBV6-5
J: TRBJ2-1
CDR3: ASSSGTSGRWSEQF

V: TRBV10-3
J: TRBJ1-1
CDR3: AGASRDKDTEAF

V: TRBV5-1
J: TRBJ1-2
CDR3: ASSFTGQWDGYT

V: TRBV2
J: TRBJ2-7
CDR3: ASSRLYEQY

V: TRBV5-6
J: TRBJ2-7
CDR3: ASSFGGAPYEQY

V: TRBV14
J: TRBJ1-2
CDR3: ASSQVTGWSPYGYT

V: TRBV19
J: TRBJ2-7
CDR3: ASSIIRTGSPFDNEQY

V: TRBV7-2
J: TRBJ1-1
CDR3: ASSSGVQGVTEAF

V: TRBV6-4
J: TRBJ2-6
CDR3: ASSVEMTGGSGANVLT

V: TRBV19
J: TRBJ2-7
CDR3: ASRAGWLADYEQY

V: TRBV5-1
J: TRBJ1-2
CDR3: ASSLAPPGGLGGYT

V: TRBV7-9
J: TRBJ2-1
CDR3: ASSLGGTGGLEQF

V: TRBV3-1/TRBV3-2
J: TRBJ1-2
CDR3: ASSQSLYGYT

V: TRBV27
J: TRBJ2-7
CDR3: ASSSTSGGAVEQY

V: TRBV3-1/TRBV3-2
J: TRBJ2-7
CDR3: ASSQEASREQY

V: TRBV19
J: TRBJ2-1
CDR3: ASSLVSSYNEQF

V: TRBV30
J: TRBJ2-1
CDR3: AWSGTSLQFAEQF

V: TRBV7-2
J: TRBJ2-3
CDR3: ASSFWTSGSDTQY

V: TRBV6-4
J: TRBJ2-1
CDR3: ASAIGGAGGNEQF

V: TRBV7-8
J: TRBJ2-5
CDR3: ASSIGTNQETQY

V: TRBV10-2
J: TRBJ2-3
CDR3: ASSALARADTQY

V: TRBV15
J: TRBJ2-1
CDR3: ATSRPSGGTNNEQF

V: TRBV6-5
J: TRBJ1-3
CDR3: ASSSGKHQPIY

V: TRBV6-5
J: TRBJ1-4
CDR3: ASSRVGEKLF

V: TRBV7-2
J: TRBJ2-7
CDR3: ASIGTSGRYEQY

V: TRBV10-3
J: TRBJ2-7
CDR3: AISDYRVEQY